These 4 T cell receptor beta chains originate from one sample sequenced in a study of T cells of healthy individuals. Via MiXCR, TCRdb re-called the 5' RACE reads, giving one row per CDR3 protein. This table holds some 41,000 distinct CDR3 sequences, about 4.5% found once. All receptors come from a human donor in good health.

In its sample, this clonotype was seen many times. The CDR3 region has the DNA TGTGCCAGCAGAGGGACAGGGGGAGGTAGCTCTGGAAACACCATATATTTT. This sequence encodes CASRGTGGGSSGNTIYF. The J gene is TRBJ1-3, the V gene TRBV5-8; 11 bases match TRBD1. Looked up from germline, CDR1 is SGHTS and CDR2 is YDEGEE. Trimming cost V 5 bases and J 0 bases; bases outside gene matches: 7. The CDR3 has 17 residues.

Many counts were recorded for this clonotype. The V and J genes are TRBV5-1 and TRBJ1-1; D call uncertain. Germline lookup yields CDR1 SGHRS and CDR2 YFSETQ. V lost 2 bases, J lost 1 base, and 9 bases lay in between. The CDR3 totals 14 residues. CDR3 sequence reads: CASSLFDENTEAFF. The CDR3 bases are TGCGCCAGCAGCTTATTCGACGAGAACACTGAAGCTTTCTTT. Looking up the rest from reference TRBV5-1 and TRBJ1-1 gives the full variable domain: KAGVTQTPRYLIKTRGQQVTLSCSPISGHRSVSWYQQTPGQGLQFLFEYFSETQRNKGNFPGRFSGRQFSNSRSEMNVSTLELGDSALYLCASSLFDENTEAFFGQGTRLTVV.

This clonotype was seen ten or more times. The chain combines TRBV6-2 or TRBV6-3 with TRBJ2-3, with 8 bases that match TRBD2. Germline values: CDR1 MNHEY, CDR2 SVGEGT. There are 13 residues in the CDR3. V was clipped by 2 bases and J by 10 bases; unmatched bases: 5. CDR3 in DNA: TGTGCCAGCAGTTACGCGACTAGCGTATCGCAGTATTTT. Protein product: CASSYATSVSQYF.

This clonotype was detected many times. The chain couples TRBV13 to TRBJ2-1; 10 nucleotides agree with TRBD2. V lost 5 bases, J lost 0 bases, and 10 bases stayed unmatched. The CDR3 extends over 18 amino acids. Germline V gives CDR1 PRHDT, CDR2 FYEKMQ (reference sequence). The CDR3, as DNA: TGTGCCAGCAGCCGATTCGGACTAGCGGAAAGCTCCTACAATGAGCAGTTCTTC. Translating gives CASSRFGLAESSYNEQFF. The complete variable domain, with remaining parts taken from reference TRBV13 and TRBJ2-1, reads AAGVIQSPRHLIKEKRETATLKCYPIPRHDTVYWYQQGPGQDPQFLISFYEKMQSDKGSIPDRFSAQQFSDYHSELNMSSLELGDSALYFCASSRFGLAESSYNEQFFGPGTRLTVL.